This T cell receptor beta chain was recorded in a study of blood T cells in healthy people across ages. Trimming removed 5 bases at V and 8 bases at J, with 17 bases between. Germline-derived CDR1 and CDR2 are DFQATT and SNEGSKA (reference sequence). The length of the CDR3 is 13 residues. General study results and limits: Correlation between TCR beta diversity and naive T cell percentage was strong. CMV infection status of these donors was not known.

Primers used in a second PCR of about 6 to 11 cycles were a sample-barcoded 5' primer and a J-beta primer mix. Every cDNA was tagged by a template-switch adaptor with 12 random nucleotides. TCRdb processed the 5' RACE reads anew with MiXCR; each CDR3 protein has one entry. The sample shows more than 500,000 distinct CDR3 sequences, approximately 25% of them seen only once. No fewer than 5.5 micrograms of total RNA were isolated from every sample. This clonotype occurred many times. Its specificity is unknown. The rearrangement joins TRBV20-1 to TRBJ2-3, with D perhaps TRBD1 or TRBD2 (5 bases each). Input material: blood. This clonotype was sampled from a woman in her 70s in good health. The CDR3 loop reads CSAAGPGVGTQYF. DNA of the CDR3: TGCAGTGCTGCAGGGCCCGGGGTCGGTACGCAGTATTTT.